This record covers a single T cell receptor beta chain. Methods used by the authors: Amplification from reference gene primers served as the basis for estimated nucleated cell counts. Repertoires were generated with immunoSEQ multiplex PCR, while TCRdb's copy carries only in-frame clones and drops some. V and J calls and clone size are copied from that table; D and trimming were computed from the DNA. Here the sample spans about 430,000 clones, roughly 88% being singletons. This CDR3 contains 15 residues. Germline V lookup: CDR1 MNHEY, CDR2 SMNVEV (reference sequence). With 8 bases clipped from V and 1 base from J, the junction kept 11 bases outside the gene matches. The data belong to a study of blood T cell repertoires in COVID-19.

The sequenced sample consisted of PBMCs or T cells enriched from blood (not recorded which). This clonotype originated in a young woman with acute COVID-19. The chain joins TRBV27 to TRBJ2-7; TRBD2 matches at 7 bases. This chain's CDR3 is CASALRGGGSYEQYF. CDR3 nucleotide sequence: TGTGCCAGCGCTCTCCGCGGGGGTGGGTCCTACGAGCAGTACTTC.